This T cell receptor beta chain was identified during a study of blood T cells in healthy people across ages. The use of a sample-barcoded 5' primer and a J-beta primer mix characterized a second PCR of 7 to 11 cycles. TCRdb itself ran the 5' RACE reads through MiXCR, one entry per CDR3 protein. The sample shows roughly 700,000 distinct CDR3 sequences, approximately 25% of them seen only once. The sample holds a few counts of this clonotype. CDR1 and CDR2 (germline): SGHRS, YFSETQ. CDR3 size: 15 residues. The same sample was also studied in work on T cells of mothers and their children. That paper states: In the second PCR, M1S primer introduced barcodes and 2-4 random bases.

The sequence came from a boy between 10 and 17 years old in good health. Sequencing was performed on blood. J is TRBJ2-5 and V is TRBV5-1; 7 nucleotides line up with TRBD1. The J call may be in error: the DNA end matches TRBJ2-7 better. CDR3 bases: TGCGCCAGCAGCACCTCGACAGGGAGCGTCTACGAGCAGTACTTC. It is translated as CASSTSTGSVYEQYF.